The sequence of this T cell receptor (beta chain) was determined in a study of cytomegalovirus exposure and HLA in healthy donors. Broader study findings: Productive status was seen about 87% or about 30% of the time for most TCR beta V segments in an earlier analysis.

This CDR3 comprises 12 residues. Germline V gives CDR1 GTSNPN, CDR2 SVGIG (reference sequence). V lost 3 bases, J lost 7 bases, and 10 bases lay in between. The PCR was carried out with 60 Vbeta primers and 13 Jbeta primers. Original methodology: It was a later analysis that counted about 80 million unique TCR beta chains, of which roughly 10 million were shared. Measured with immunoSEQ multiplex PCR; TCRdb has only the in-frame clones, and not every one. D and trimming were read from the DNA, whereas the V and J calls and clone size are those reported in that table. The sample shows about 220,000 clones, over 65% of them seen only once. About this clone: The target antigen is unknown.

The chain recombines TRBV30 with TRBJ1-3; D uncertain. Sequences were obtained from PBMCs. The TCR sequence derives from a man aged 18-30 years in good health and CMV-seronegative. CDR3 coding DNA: TGTGCCTGGAGCGAAAATACTAACACCATATATTTT. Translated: CAWSENTNTIYF.